This T cell receptor (beta chain) emerged from a study of shared clonotypes between healthy human individuals. A few counts support this clone. Naive CD8 cells lacked CD45RO, underwent positive selection for CCR7 and left out terminally differentiated effector memory CD45RA+ cells. The germline V gene has CDR1 SGHRS and CDR2 YFSETQ. This CDR3 is 9 amino acids long. Deletions cut 7 bases from V and 13 bases from J, with 6 bases between. The assay was immunoSEQ multiplex PCR, and TCRdb's table has in-frame clones only and misses some. The sample has about 2 million clones, about 94% seen once. This receptor was taken from a man aged 18 to 30 in good health. V and J are TRBV5-1 and TRBJ1-6; D is ambiguous. Sample: naive CD8+ T cells sorted from blood. The CDR3 loop reads CASFSPLHF. The CDR3 coding sequence is TGCGCCAGCTTTAGTCCCCTCCACTTT.